This T cell receptor beta chain appears in the sequencing data of a study of blood T cell repertoires in COVID-19. Across the whole study: Acute and convalescent COVID-19 specimens originated in the United States, Italy and Spain. The analysed material was cDNA or gDNA that came from T cells, B-cell-depleted T cells, or PBMCs.

Per germline, CDR1 SGHRS and CDR2 YFSETQ. V shed 2 bases and J shed 1 base, with 3 bases lying between them. The CDR3 covers 12 residues. In the source study's methods: Estimation of nucleated cell counts was performed using reference gene primer amplification. Only in-frame clones appear in the TCRdb table, and some are missing; sequencing was by immunoSEQ multiplex PCR. From that table come the V and J calls and clone size; the DNA was used to work out D and trimming. The sample includes some 130,000 clones, around 88% of them seen just once. Sequenced: peripheral blood. The sequence was obtained from a man aged 50 to 59 with acute or convalescent COVID-19. The J gene is TRBJ2-5, the V gene TRBV5-1, with D unresolved. The CDR3 reads CASSFLQETQYF. Written as DNA, the CDR3 is TGCGCCAGCAGCTTTCTCCAAGAGACCCAGTACTTC.